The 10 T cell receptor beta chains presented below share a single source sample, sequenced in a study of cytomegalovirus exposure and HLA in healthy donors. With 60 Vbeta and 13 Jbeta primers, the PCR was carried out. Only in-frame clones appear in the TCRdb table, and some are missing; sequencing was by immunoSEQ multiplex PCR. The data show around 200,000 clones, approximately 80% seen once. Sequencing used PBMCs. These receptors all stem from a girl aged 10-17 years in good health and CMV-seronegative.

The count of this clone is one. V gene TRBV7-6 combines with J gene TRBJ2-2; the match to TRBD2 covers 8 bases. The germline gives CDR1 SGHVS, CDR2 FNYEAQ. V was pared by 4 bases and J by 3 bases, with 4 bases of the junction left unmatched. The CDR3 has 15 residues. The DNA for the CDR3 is TGTGCCAGCAGCTACGGACTAGCTGACACCGGGGAGCTGTTTTTT. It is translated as CASSYGLADTGELFF.

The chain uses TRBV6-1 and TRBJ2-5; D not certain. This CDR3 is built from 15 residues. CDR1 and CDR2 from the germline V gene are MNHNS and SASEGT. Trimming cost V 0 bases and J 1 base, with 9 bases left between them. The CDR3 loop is CASSEARQIQETQYF. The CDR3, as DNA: TGTGCCAGCAGTGAAGCGAGGCAGATCCAAGAGACCCAGTACTTC.

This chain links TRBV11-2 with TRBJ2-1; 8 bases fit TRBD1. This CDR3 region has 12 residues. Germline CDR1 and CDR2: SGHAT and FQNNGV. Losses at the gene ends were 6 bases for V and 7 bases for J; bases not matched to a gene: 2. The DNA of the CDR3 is TGTGCCAGCAGGAGACAGGGGAATGAGCAGTTCTTC. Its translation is CASRRQGNEQFF.

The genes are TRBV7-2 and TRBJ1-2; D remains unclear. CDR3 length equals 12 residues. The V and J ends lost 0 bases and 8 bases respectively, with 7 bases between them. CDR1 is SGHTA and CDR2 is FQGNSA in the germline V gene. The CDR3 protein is CASSLATRGYTF. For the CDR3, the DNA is TGTGCCAGCAGCTTAGCGACGAGGGGCTACACCTTC.

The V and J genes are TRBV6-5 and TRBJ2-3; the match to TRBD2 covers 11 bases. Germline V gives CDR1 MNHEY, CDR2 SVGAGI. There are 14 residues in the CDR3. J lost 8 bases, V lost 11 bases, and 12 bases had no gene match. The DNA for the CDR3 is TGTGCCTCGGGGATGGAAACTAGCGGGGGTACGCAGTATTTT. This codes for CASGMETSGGTQYF.

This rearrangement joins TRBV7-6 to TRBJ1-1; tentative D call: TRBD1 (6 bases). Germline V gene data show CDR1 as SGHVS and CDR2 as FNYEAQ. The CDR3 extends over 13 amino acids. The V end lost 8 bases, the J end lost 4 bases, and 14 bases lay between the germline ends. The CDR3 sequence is CASFQGQTTEAFF. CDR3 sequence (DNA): TGTGCCAGCTTTCAGGGACAAACCACTGAAGCTTTCTTT.

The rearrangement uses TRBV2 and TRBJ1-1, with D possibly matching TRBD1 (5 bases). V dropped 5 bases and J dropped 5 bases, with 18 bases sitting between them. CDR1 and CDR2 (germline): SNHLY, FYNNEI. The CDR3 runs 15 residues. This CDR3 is CASSLPGGKGTEAFF. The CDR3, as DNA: TGTGCCAGCAGTCTCCCGGGGGGAAAGGGAACTGAAGCTTTCTTT.

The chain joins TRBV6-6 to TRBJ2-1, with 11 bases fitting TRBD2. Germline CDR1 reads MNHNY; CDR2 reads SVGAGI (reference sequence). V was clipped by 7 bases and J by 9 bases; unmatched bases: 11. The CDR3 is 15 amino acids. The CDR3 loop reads CASTSGASGRPEQFF. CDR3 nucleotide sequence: TGTGCCAGCACTTCTGGGGCTAGCGGGAGGCCTGAGCAGTTCTTC.

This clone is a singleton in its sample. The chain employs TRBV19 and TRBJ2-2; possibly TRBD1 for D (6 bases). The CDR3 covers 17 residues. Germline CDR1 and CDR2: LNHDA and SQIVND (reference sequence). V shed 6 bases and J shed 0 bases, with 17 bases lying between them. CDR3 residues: CASSRTAGFANTGELFF. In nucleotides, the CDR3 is TGTGCCAGTAGCAGGACAGCCGGTTTTGCGAACACCGGGGAGCTGTTTTTT.

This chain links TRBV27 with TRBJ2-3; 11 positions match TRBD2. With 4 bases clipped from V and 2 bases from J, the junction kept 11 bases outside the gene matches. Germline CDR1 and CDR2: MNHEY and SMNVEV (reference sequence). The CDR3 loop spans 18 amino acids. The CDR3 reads CASSSLNRLAGFTDTQYF. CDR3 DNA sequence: TGTGCCAGCAGTTCCCTTAATCGACTAGCGGGGTTCACAGATACGCAGTATTTT.